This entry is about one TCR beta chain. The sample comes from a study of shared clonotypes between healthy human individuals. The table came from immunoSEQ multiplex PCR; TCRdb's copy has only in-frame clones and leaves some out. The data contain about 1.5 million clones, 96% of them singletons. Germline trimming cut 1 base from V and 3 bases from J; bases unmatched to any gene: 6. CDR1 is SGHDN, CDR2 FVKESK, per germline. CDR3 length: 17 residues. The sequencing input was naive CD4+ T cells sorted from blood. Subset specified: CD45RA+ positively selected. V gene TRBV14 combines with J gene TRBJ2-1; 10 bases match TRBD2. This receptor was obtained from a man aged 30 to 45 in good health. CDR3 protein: CASSQALGTSVYNEQFF. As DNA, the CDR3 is TGTGCCAGCAGCCAAGCACTAGGGACTAGCGTCTACAATGAGCAGTTCTTC.